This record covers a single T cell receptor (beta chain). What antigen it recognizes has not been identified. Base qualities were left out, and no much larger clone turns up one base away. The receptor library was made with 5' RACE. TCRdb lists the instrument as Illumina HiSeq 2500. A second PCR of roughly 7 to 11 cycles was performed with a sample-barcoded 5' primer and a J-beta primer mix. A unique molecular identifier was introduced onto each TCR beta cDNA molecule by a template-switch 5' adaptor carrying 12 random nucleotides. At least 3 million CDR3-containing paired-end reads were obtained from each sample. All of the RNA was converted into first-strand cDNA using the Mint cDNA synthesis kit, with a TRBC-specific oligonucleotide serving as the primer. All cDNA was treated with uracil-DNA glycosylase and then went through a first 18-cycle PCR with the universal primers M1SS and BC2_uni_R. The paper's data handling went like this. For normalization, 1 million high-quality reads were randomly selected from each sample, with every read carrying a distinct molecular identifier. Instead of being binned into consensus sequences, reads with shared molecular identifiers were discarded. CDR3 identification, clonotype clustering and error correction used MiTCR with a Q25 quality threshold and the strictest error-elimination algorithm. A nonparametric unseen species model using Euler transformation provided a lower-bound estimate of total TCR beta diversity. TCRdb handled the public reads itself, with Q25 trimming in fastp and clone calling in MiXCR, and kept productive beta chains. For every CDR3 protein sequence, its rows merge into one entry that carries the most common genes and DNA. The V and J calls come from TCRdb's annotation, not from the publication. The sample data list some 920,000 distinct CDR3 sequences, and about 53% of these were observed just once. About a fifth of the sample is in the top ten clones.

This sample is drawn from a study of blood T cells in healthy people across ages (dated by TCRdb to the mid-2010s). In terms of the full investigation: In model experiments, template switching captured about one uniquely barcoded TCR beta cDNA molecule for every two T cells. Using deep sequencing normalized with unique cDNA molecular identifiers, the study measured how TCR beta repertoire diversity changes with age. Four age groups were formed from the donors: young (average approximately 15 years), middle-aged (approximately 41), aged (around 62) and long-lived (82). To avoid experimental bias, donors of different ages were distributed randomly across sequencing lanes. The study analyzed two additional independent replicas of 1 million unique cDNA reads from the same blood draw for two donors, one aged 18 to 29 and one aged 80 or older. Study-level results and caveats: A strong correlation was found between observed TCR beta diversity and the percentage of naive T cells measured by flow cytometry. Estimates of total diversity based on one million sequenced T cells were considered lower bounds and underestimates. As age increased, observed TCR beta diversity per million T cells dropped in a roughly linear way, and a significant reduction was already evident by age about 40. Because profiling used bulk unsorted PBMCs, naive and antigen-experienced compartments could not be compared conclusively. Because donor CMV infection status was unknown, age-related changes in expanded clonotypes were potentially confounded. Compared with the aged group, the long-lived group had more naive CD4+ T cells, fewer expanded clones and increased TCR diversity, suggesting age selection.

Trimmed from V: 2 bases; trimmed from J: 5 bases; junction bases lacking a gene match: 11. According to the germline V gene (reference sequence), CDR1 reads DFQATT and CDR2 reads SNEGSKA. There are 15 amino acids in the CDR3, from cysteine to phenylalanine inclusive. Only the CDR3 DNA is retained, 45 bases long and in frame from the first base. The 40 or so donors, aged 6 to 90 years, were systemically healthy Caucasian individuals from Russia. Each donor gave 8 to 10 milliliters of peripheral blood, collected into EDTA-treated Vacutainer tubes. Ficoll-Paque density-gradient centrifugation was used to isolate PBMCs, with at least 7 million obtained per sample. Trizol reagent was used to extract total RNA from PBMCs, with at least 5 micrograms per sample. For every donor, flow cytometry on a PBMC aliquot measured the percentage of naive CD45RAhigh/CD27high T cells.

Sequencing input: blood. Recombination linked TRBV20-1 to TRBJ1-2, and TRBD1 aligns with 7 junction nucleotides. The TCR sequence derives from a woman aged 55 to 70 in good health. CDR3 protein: CSARQGQTLGYGYTF. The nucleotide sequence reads TGCAGTGCTAGACAGGGACAGACATTAGGATATGGCTACACCTTC.